The 17 T cell receptor beta chains given below trace back to one sample, sequenced in a study of neurological immune-mediated disorders. TCRdb recomputed calls from the 5' RACE reads with MiXCR, one row per CDR3 protein. The data hold around 20,000 distinct CDR3 sequences, with about 6.2% observed a single time. The specimen was CD8+ T cells from blood. The receptors shown here come from a man between 18 and 35 years old in good health.

This clonotype showed up many times. V gene TRBV4-1 combines with J gene TRBJ1-3; D not certain. Germline V gene lookup returns CDR1 MGHRA and CDR2 YSYEKL. V lost 0 bases and J lost 1, with 7 bases in between. This CDR3 is 15 amino acids long. The chain's CDR3 is CASSQEWGSGNTIYF. DNA of the CDR3: TGCGCCAGCAGCCAAGAGTGGGGATCTGGAAACACCATATATTTT.

In its sample, this clonotype was seen many times. This rearrangement joins TRBV7-8 to TRBJ2-1, with D hard to call. V dropped 5 bases and J dropped 9 bases, with 11 bases sitting between them. Germline CDR1 reads SGHVS; CDR2 reads FQNEAQ. The CDR3 spans 12 residues. DNA for the CDR3: TGTGCCAGCAGCCCCTCTAAGGCTGAGCAGTTCTTC. Translated, it gives CASSPSKAEQFF.

This clonotype was picked up many times. The chain recombines TRBV2 with TRBJ1-5; no clear D. The V end was cut by 6 bases, the J end by 5 bases, with 17 bases between. Germline V lookup: CDR1 SNHLY, CDR2 FYNNEI. This CDR3 region has 15 residues. The CDR3 coding sequence is TGTGCCAGCAGATACTCGGAGGCAGTCTATCAGCCCCAGCATTTT. Its protein product is CASRYSEAVYQPQHF.

There are many counts of this clonotype. The chain joins TRBV10-3 to TRBJ2-3; TRBD2 is a possible D gene (6 bases). CDR3 length: 15 residues. V lost 3 bases and J lost 5, with 15 bases in between. Per germline, CDR1 ENHRY and CDR2 SYGVKD. CDR3 in amino acids: CAISDRRGGQDTQYF. In DNA form, the CDR3 reads TGTGCCATCAGTGACCGGCGGGGAGGACAAGATACGCAGTATTTT.

V usage is TRBV6-5 and J usage is TRBJ2-1, with no clear D. V was cut by 2 bases and J by 4 bases, with 6 bases left in between. The CDR3 sequence is 13 residues long. Germline values: CDR1 MNHEY, CDR2 SVGAGI. CDR3 DNA: TGTGCCAGCAGTTACGGCAGGTACAATGAGCAGTTCTTC. This sequence encodes CASSYGRYNEQFF.

This clonotype was observed a few times. This chain connects TRBV3-1 to TRBJ1-1; possible D gene TRBD1, 5 bases. Per the germline V gene, CDR1 is LGHDT and CDR2 is YNNKEL (reference sequence). The length of the CDR3 is 16 residues. V lost 1 base and J 5 bases, leaving 17 bases between the germline ends. The CDR3: CASSQVLAGPGTEAFF. CDR3 DNA: TGTGCCAGCAGCCAAGTTTTGGCAGGGCCGGGAACTGAAGCTTTCTTT.

There are many counts of this clonotype. This chain connects TRBV7-6 to TRBJ1-1; the match to TRBD1 covers 7 bases. This CDR3 has 14 residues. J was trimmed by 4 bases and V by 4 bases; bases with no gene match: 6. CDR1 and CDR2 from the germline V gene are SGHVS and FNYEAQ. The CDR3 nucleotides are TGTGCCAGCAGCTCAAGGGGGCTTGGCACTGAAGCTTTCTTT. It codes for CASSSRGLGTEAFF.

This clonotype was seen many times. The chain is built from TRBV19 and TRBJ1-1; D gene unclear. The V gene's germline CDR1 is LNHDA and CDR2 SQIVND (reference sequence). Between the trimmed V and J ends, which lost 5 bases and 1 base, there was a span of 8 bases. The CDR3 contains 13 residues. CDR3 sequence (DNA): TGTGCCAGTAGTCATGCCGGGAACACTGAAGCTTTCTTT. Amino acids: CASSHAGNTEAFF.

There are many counts of this clonotype. The J gene is TRBJ1-5, the V gene TRBV27; possible D gene TRBD1, 5 bases. V was clipped by 7 bases and J by 0 bases, with 10 bases between them. There are 14 residues in the CDR3. CDR1 MNHEY and CDR2 SMNVEV come from the germline V gene (reference sequence). The CDR3 sequence is CASKGHLSNQPQHF. The CDR3 DNA sequence: TGTGCCAGCAAAGGACATCTTAGCAATCAGCCCCAGCATTTT.

This clonotype showed up many times. The chain uses TRBV7-9 and TRBJ2-1; no firm D call. V was clipped by 8 bases and J by 8 bases, with 16 bases between them. From germline, CDR1 is SEHNR and CDR2 FQNEAQ (reference sequence). This CDR3 has 13 amino acids. The chain's CDR3 is CASGPASWDEQFF. In nucleotides, the CDR3 is TGTGCCAGCGGACCTGCCTCTTGGGATGAGCAGTTCTTC.

The rearrangement joins TRBV9 to TRBJ1-5, with no clear D. The CDR3 totals 15 residues. Germline CDR1 is SGDLS and CDR2 is YYNGEE. With 3 bases removed from V and 7 bases from J, the gap between germline ends came to 17 bases. CDR3 sequence (DNA): TGTGCCAGCAGCGCGGTTGACGCGGGTTGGCAGCCCCAGCATTTT. Translated: CASSAVDAGWQPQHF.

About this clonotype: A read error may explain this, as a much larger clone is one base away. The rearrangement links TRBV7-9 to TRBJ2-1; D perhaps matches TRBD1 (5 bases). V gave up 1 base and J gave up 10 bases, with 14 bases separating them. Germline CDR1 is SEHNR and CDR2 is FQNEAQ (reference sequence). This CDR3 comprises 14 residues. The CDR3: CASSLGTRHREQFF. The CDR3 DNA reads as TGTGCCAGCAGCTTAGGGACACGCCATCGGGAGCAGTTCTTC. Combining the CDR3 with reference TRBV7-9 and TRBJ2-1 gives the whole variable domain DTGVSQNPRHKITKRGQNVTFRCDPISEHNRLYWYRQTLGQGPEFLTYFQNEAQLEKSRLLSDRFSAERPKGSFSTLEIQRTEQGDSAMYLCASSLGTRHREQFFGPGTRLTVL.

This clonotype was counted ten times or more. The genes are TRBV6-1 and TRBJ2-1, with D unclear. CDR3 length equals 13 residues. The germline gives CDR1 MNHNS, CDR2 SASEGT. Trimming shortened V by 8 bases and J by 0 bases, and 8 bases separated the two germline ends. The CDR3 DNA is TGTGCCAGCCGGCTCATCTCCTACAATGAGCAGTTCTTC. Its protein product is CASRLISYNEQFF.

The table lists this clonotype with many counts. J is TRBJ2-1 and V is TRBV25-1; the D gene is possibly TRBD1 (6 bases). Trimming pared 8 bases from V and 3 bases from J, leaving 17 bases between. The CDR3 runs 15 residues. Looked up from germline, CDR1 is MGHDK and CDR2 is SYGVNS. CDR3 nucleotide sequence: TGTGCCAGCTCAGGGGTGTTCCCCTACTACAATGAGCAGTTCTTC. This sequence encodes CASSGVFPYYNEQFF.

This clonotype was seen ten or more times. The gene calls are TRBV20-1 and TRBJ2-1; TRBD2 matches at 8 bases. Germline loops: CDR1 DFQATT, CDR2 SNEGSKA (reference sequence). This CDR3 contains 15 residues. After removal of 0 bases from V and 5 bases from J, the junction contained 6 bases not matched to a gene. The CDR3 loop is CSARDIGAGDNEQFF. The CDR3 DNA follows: TGCAGTGCTAGAGATATCGGAGCGGGGGACAATGAGCAGTTCTTC.

The sample holds many counts of this clonotype. V gene TRBV11-2 combines with J gene TRBJ2-7, with 7 bases fitting TRBD2. The CDR3 covers 14 residues. Per the germline V gene, CDR1 is SGHAT and CDR2 is FQNNGV. Trimming at V came to 3 bases and at J to 5 bases, leaving 7 bases not matched to a gene. Written as DNA, the CDR3 is TGTGCCAGCAGCTTGCAGGGCGCGGGAGACGAGCAGTACTTC. This encodes CASSLQGAGDEQYF.

This clonotype was seen many times. This chain uses TRBV5-6 with TRBJ1-1; D may be TRBD1 (6 bases). Trimming left V 8 bases short and J 6 bases short, with 14 bases between. The CDR3 contains 12 residues. From germline, CDR1 is SGHDT and CDR2 YYEEEE. CDR3 DNA sequence: TGTGCCAGTTCCGTCGGGGGGCCTGAAGCTTTCTTT. This translates into CASSVGGPEAFF.